This T cell receptor (beta chain) is drawn from a study of regulatory T cells in long-lasting Graves disease. Germline assignment: CDR1 SNHLY and CDR2 FYNNEI. The CDR3 has 13 amino acids. V dropped 6 bases and J dropped 4; count of bases not matched to a gene: 5. This clonotype appeared many times. Library construction for TCR beta used iRepertoire HTBI primers and Arm-PCR of CDR3 regions. TCRdb reprocessed the multiplex PCR reads via MiXCR and lists one record per CDR3 protein. The sample records about 620,000 distinct CDR3 sequences, under 20% being singletons. Specified time point: newly diagnosed GD, antithyroid drugs for less than 3 months. Generation of the TCR library employed RNA extracted from PBMCs. Patients were from an endocrinology department in Xi'an, China. The sample was also reused in another study, on T cells in Graves' hyperthyroidism and ophthalmopathy. That source adds: TCR CDR3 regions were first amplified by RT-PCR with HTBI primers.

This receptor was identified in a woman aged 25 to 39 with Graves disease. The chain couples TRBV2 to TRBJ1-2, with 7 positions matching TRBD1. The sequences come from peripheral blood mononuclear cells (PBMCs), collected at new diagnosis, from a patient treated with antithyroid drugs. CDR3: CASRTTGTYGYTF. The CDR3 DNA follows: TGTGCCAGCAGAACGACAGGGACCTATGGCTACACCTTC.